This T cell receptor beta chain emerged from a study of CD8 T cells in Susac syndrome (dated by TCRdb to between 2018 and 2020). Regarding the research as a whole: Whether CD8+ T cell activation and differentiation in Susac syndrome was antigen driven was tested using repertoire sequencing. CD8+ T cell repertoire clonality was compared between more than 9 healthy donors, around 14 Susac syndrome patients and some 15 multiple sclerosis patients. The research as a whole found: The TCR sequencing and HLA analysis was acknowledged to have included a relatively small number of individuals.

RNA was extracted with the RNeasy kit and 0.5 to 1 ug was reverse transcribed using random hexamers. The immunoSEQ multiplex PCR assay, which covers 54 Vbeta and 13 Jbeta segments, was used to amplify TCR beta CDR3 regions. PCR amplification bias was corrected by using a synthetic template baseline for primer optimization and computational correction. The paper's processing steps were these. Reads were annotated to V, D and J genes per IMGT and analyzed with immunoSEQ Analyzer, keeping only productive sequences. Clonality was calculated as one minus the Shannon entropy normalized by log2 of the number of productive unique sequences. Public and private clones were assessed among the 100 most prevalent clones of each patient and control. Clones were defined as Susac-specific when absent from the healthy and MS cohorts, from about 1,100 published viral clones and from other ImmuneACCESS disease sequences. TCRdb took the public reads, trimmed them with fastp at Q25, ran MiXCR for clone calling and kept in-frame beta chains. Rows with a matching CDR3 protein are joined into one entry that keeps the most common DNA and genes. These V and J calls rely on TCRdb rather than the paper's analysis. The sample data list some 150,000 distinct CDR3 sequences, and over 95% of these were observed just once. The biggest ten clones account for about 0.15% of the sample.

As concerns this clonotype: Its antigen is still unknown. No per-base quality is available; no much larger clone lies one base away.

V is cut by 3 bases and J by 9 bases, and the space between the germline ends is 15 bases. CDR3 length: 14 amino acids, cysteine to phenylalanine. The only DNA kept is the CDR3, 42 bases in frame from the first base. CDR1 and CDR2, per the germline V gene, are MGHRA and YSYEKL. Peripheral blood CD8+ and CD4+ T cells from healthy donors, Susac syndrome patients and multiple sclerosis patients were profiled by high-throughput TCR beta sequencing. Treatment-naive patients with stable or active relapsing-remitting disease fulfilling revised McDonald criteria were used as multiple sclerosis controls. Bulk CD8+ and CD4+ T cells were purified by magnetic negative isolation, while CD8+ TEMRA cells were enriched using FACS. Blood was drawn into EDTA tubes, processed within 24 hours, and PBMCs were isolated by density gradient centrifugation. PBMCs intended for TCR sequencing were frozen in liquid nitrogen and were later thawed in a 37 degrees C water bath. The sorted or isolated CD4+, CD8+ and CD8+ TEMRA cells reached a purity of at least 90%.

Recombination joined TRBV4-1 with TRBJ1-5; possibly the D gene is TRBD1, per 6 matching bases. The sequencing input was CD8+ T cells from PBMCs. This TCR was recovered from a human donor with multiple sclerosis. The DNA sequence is TGCGCCAGCAGCCATCTTGGGGGGGGCTCGCCCCAGCATTTT. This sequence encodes CASSHLGGGSPQHF.